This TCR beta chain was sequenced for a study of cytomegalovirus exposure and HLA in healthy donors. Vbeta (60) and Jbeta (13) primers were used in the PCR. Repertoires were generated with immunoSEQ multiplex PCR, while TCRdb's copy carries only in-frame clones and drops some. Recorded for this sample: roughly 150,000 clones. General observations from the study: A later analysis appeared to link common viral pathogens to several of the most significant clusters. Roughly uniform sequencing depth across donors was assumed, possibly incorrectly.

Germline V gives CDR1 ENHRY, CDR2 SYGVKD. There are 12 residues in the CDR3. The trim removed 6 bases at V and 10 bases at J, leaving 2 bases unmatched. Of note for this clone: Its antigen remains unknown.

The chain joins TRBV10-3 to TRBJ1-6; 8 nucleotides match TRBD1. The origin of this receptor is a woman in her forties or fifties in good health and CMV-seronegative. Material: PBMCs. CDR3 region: CAIRDRESPLHF. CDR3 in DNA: TGTGCCATCAGGGACAGGGAATCACCCCTCCACTTT.